This T cell receptor beta chain comes out of a study of vaccination and CD4 T cells after COVID-19. The wider study: Post-vaccination samples were procured at a median of approximately 70 days following dose two (range 14 to 241).

This CDR3 has 15 residues. Germline V CDR1 and CDR2: MGHRA, YSYEKL. V lost 8 bases, J lost 1 base, and 9 bases stayed unmatched. Scientists ran DNA taken from cultured CD4+ T cells through the Oncomine TCR Beta short-read assay for sequencing. Researchers extracted genomic DNA from CD4+ T cells that had been cultured. TCRdb re-analysed the PCR reads in MiXCR, keeping a single row per CDR3 protein. The table shows thousands of distinct CDR3 sequences, with roughly a fifth occurring only once. A word on this clonotype: Its target is not known.

The treatment denotes: approximately nine-day PBMC culture with coronavirus spike peptide pools or control peptides (ViraFEST assay). The ViraFEST method relied on peptide pools to expand antigen-specific T cells, followed by TCR sequencing. Culture proceeded for roughly ten days, and CD4+ T cells were then isolated by negative selection. The sequenced sample was CD4+ T cells from blood, cultured in vitro, obtained after SARS-CoV-2 vaccination. J is TRBJ2-3 and V is TRBV4-1; TRBD2 agrees at 7 bases. This sequence was found in a human donor who had recovered from COVID-19. In nucleotides, the CDR3 is TGCGCCAGCGGGTGGGAGGGACTCGGCACAGATACGCAGTATTTT. Translating gives CASGWEGLGTDTQYF.